A selection of T cell receptor beta chains follows, all from one sample in a study of OX40 agonist ivuxolimab in advanced cancers. TCRdb's copy holds only in-frame clones and misses some; the assay was immunoSEQ multiplex PCR. The sample has 100,000 to 120,000 clones; approximately 90% are singletons. The sequences come from CD4+ or CD8+ T cells sorted from blood, collected in a trial of the OX40 agonist ivuxolimab. The receptors here all came from an adult with an advanced solid tumor such as melanoma, head and neck, liver or kidney cancer. Both conserved end residues are part of each CDR3. D genes are given only for firm matches. Size values are once, few and many counts, or a class for expanded clones, and some rows have none.

v_call	d_call	j_call	clone_size	cdr3_nt	cdr3_aa
TRBV18	.	TRBJ2-2	.	TGTGCCAGCTCAGGACAGAACACCGGGGAGCTGTTTTTT	CASSGQNTGELFF
TRBV6-5	TRBD1	TRBJ1-2	.	TGTGCCAGCAGTTCCCGGACAGGGCAAGGCTACACCTTC	CASSSRTGQGYTF
TRBV5-4	.	TRBJ1-4	.	TGTGCCAGCAGCTTGGATCCAGCCGCAAAACTGTTTTTT	CASSLDPAAKLFF
TRBV30	.	TRBJ1-6	.	TGTGCCCGATCCGCATCAGGGGCTTCACCCCTCCACTTT	CARSASGASPLHF
TRBV6-6	.	TRBJ1-2	.	TGTGCCAGCAGAATATCAGAATATGGCTACACCTTC	CASRISEYGYTF
TRBV5-4	.	TRBJ2-1	few	TGTGCCAGCAGCTTGGGGTGGGACAATGAGCAGTTCTTC	CASSLGWDNEQFF
TRBV2	.	TRBJ1-2	.	TGTGCCAGCACTCTTCAACGGGGGTTACCCTATGGCTACACCTTC	CASTLQRGLPYGYTF
TRBV2	TRBD2	TRBJ2-7	.	TGTGCCAGCAGTGAAGCGGGGCTAGCGGGATCCGAGCAGTACTTC	CASSEAGLAGSEQYF
TRBV30	TRBD1	TRBJ1-5	.	TGTGCCTGGAGTTCGCCCCCGAACAGGGGGCCCCAGCATTTT	CAWSSPPNRGPQHF
TRBV27	TRBD1	TRBJ1-5	once	TGTGCCAGCAGTAGGGGGCAAAGGCAGCCCCAGCATTTT	CASSRGQRQPQHF
TRBV18	.	TRBJ1-6	.	TGTGCCAGCTCATCGTTGCCGGGGGATTCACCCCTCCACTTT	CASSSLPGDSPLHF
TRBV30	.	TRBJ1-5	.	TGTGCCTGGAGTATGGCCCCGCGGGGGCAGCCCCAGCATTTT	CAWSMAPRGQPQHF
TRBV15	.	TRBJ2-6	.	TGTGCCACCAGCAGAGATTTTCGCAGCGAGACTCAATTGGGGGCCAACGTCCTGACTTTC	CATSRDFRSETQLGANVLTF
TRBV6-6	.	TRBJ1-2	.	TGTGCCAGCAGTTACTTGGGGAAGGAAAACTATGGCTACACCTTC	CASSYLGKENYGYTF
TRBV5-5	TRBD1	TRBJ2-7	.	TGTGCCAGCAGCGGACGACAGGGGGGCGAGCAGTACTTC	CASSGRQGGEQYF
TRBV6-4	TRBD1	TRBJ1-2	.	TGTGCCAGCAGAAGCACAGGGGCGATGCGAGGCTACACCTTC	CASRSTGAMRGYTF
TRBV10-2	TRBD1	TRBJ2-7	.	TGCGCCAGCAGTGAGTCGTGGACAGGGCGCTCCTACGAGCAGTACTTC	CASSESWTGRSYEQYF
TRBV7-9	.	TRBJ2-7	.	TGTGCCAGCAGCTTAGTCGGGGGCCAGTCCTACGAGCAGTACTTC	CASSLVGGQSYEQYF
TRBV6-6	.	TRBJ2-7	few	TGTGCCAGCAGTACATCCGGACACAATTACGAGCAGTACTTC	CASSTSGHNYEQYF
TRBV2	.	TRBJ1-6	.	TGTGCCAGCATGGCAGGGAGGCTGGGTTCACCCCTCCACTTT	CASMAGRLGSPLHF
TRBV5-1	.	TRBJ1-1	.	TGCGCCAGCAGCTTGGGGGGATTGAACACTGAAGCTTTCTTT	CASSLGGLNTEAFF
TRBV10-2	.	TRBJ2-7	.	TGCGCCAGCAGTGAGTATCAACAGACCTACGAGCAGTACTTC	CASSEYQQTYEQYF
TRBV29-1	TRBD1	TRBJ1-4	.	TGCAGCGTTCTGGACAGGGAGGGGGAAAAACTGTTTTTT	CSVLDREGEKLFF
TRBV5-1	TRBD2	TRBJ2-1	.	TGCGCCAGCAGCTTGGCTGTGGGAGGGCGGTTTAGGAATGAGCAGTTCTTC	CASSLAVGGRFRNEQFF
TRBV30	.	TRBJ2-1	.	TGTGCCTGGAGTGTACGGCTAGCTTACAATGAGCAGTTCTTC	CAWSVRLAYNEQFF
TRBV6-5	.	TRBJ2-5	.	TGTGCCAGCAGTTACTCCCTAGAGGGGACCCAGTACTTC	CASSYSLEGTQYF
TRBV10-1	.	TRBJ2-2	.	TGCGCCAGCAGTGTTGAAGGACAGCTCACCGGGGAGCTGTTTTTT	CASSVEGQLTGELFF
TRBV30	.	TRBJ2-1	.	TGTGCCTGGGGGGTAGGAGGGAATGAGCAGTTCTTC	CAWGVGGNEQFF
TRBV30	.	TRBJ1-1	.	TGTGCCTGGATGAGAAAGCGGGGCACTGAAGCTTTCTTT	CAWMRKRGTEAFF
TRBV5-1	TRBD1	TRBJ1-1	.	TGCGCCAGCAGCCCCGACAGGGGGCGATCGGTCACTGAAGCTTTCTTT	CASSPDRGRSVTEAFF
TRBV2	TRBD1	TRBJ1-4	.	TGTGCCAGCAGTGGCGGGACAGATGAAAAACTGTTTTTT	CASSGGTDEKLFF
TRBV9	.	TRBJ1-4	.	TGTGCCAGCTTTTCAGGGCGGGAGACGAATGAAAAACTGTTTTTT	CASFSGRETNEKLFF
TRBV27	.	TRBJ1-1	.	TGTGCCAGCAGTCCGAGGTTTACTATGAACACTGAAGCTTTCTTT	CASSPRFTMNTEAFF
TRBV6-1	.	TRBJ1-1	once	TGTGCCAGCAGTGAAGTGGGGAACACTGAAGCTTTCTTT	CASSEVGNTEAFF
TRBV7-8	.	TRBJ2-7	.	TGTGCCAGCAGCTTACGGGAGAGGGGCGAGCAGTACTTC	CASSLRERGEQYF
TRBV30	TRBD1	TRBJ1-1	.	TGTGCCTGGAGCTTCCGGGACAGGGGGTACACTGAAGCTTTCTTT	CAWSFRDRGYTEAFF
TRBV2	.	TRBJ1-6	.	TGTGCCAGCAGTGATCCTTTCGGGGGTGGATCACCCCTCCACTTT	CASSDPFGGGSPLHF
TRBV21-1	.	TRBJ2-7	few	TGTGCCAGCAGCGGGCGTCGGAGGTGGAAAGGCTACGAGCAGTACTTC	CASSGRRRWKGYEQYF
TRBV5-1	TRBD2	TRBJ2-1	.	TGCGCCAGCAGCTGGAGGGGACTAGCGGTCAGCTCCTACAATGAGCAGTTCTTC	CASSWRGLAVSSYNEQFF
TRBV2	TRBD1	TRBJ1-1	.	TGTGCCAGCAGTATGACAGGGGGCCTTAACACTGAAGCTTTCTTT	CASSMTGGLNTEAFF
TRBV7-6	TRBD2	TRBJ2-5	.	TGTGCCAGCAGCCCTAGGGCGGGGGGGCGAGAGACCCAGTACTTC	CASSPRAGGRETQYF
TRBV5-1	TRBD1	TRBJ1-1	.	TGCGCCAGCAGCTTGGACAGGGGGAGGAACACTGAAGCTTTCTTT	CASSLDRGRNTEAFF
TRBV9	.	TRBJ1-1	.	TGTGCCAGCAGCTCCGGGGCAGCTGAAGCTTTCTTT	CASSSGAAEAFF